The 3 T cell receptor beta chains presented below share a single source sample, sequenced in a study of spatial heterogeneity in lung cancer (dated by TCRdb to between 2018 and 2020). The receptor library was made with 5' RACE. Sequencing instrument: NextSeq 500. TCRdb took the public reads, trimmed them with fastp at Q25, ran MiXCR for clone calling and kept in-frame beta chains. Under each unique CDR3 protein, matching rows form one entry showing the most common genes and DNA. The sample table lists 45,000 or so distinct CDR3 sequences, approximately 7.6% of them with a count of one. The top ten clonotypes cover about an eighth of the sample. The time point label, read with the paper, signifies: sample taken at primary tumor resection. TCR sequencing used whole RNA extracted from tumor and nontumor lung tissue, or from cryopreserved PBMC samples, without cell sorting. This specimen consisted of PBMCs, obtained at surgery. Every receptor here comes from a female donor with early-stage non-small cell lung cancer.

This clonotype was seen repeatedly, ten times or more. The chain combines TRBV4-2 with TRBJ2-2, with TRBD2 matching 8 bases. V lost 1 base and J lost 7; bases outside the gene matches: 5. Germline V CDR1 and CDR2: LGHNA, YNFKEQ. This CDR3 comprises 15 residues. DNA of the CDR3: TGTGCCAGCAGCCAAGCCGGGGGGGGGAACGGGGAGCTGTTTTTT. Its translation: CASSQAGGGNGELFF.

This clonotype was recorded many times. The rearrangement uses TRBV18 and TRBJ1-1, with a tentative D call TRBD1 (6 bases). With 3 bases removed from V and 1 base from J, the gap between germline ends came to 15 bases. This CDR3 region has 16 residues. Germline V lookup: CDR1 KGHSH, CDR2 LQKENI. CDR3 protein: CASSPLTGLTNTEAFF. CDR3 nucleotide sequence: TGTGCCAGCTCACCGTTGACAGGATTAACGAACACTGAAGCTTTCTTT.

In its sample, this clonotype was seen a few times. The V gene is TRBV7-6, the J gene TRBJ2-7; D is unclear. The CDR3 runs to 13 residues. V lost 4 bases and J 4 bases, leaving 11 bases between the germline ends. CDR1 is SGHVS and CDR2 is FNYEAQ in the germline V gene. CDR3 sequence (DNA): TGTGCCAGCAGCTCCGGGCCAGAATACGAGCAGTACTTC. It encodes CASSSGPEYEQYF.